The rows below give T cell receptor beta chains drawn from one sample of a study of tumor and adjacent non-tumor tissue in lung cancer. TCRdb redid the calling of the multiplex PCR reads with MiXCR, one entry per CDR3 protein. The sample has 70,000 or so distinct CDR3 sequences; 55% to 75% are singletons. Sequenced material: lung tumor tissue. All receptors derive from a man aged 50-59 years with non-small cell lung cancer. Each CDR3 is given with its conserved first and last residue. D genes are given only for firm matches. Size values are once, few and many counts, or a class for expanded clones, and some rows have none.

v_gene: TRBV5-1
j_gene: TRBJ2-1
d_gene: TRBD1
abundance: many
CDR3nt: TGCGCCAGCAGCACGAGGACAGGGGGCAAGTACAATGAGCAGTTCTTC
CDR3aa: CASSTRTGGKYNEQFF

v_gene: TRBV12-5
j_gene: TRBJ1-1
d_gene: NA
abundance: NA
CDR3nt: TGTGCTAGTGGTTTGGAGACTGAAGCTTTCTTT
CDR3aa: CASGLETEAFF

v_gene: TRBV29-1
j_gene: TRBJ2-7
d_gene: NA
abundance: NA
CDR3nt: TGCAGCGTTGCGGACAGATACTACGGACAGTACTTC
CDR3aa: CSVADRYYGQYF

v_gene: TRBV10-3
j_gene: TRBJ1-6
d_gene: NA
abundance: medium-sized
CDR3nt: TGTGCCACCCGGGCAGAGGTGGTAAATTCACCCCTCCACTTT
CDR3aa: CATRAEVVNSPLHF

v_gene: TRBV5-1
j_gene: TRBJ2-2
d_gene: TRBD2
abundance: many
CDR3nt: TGCGCCAGCAGCTTTTCGAAACAAGCGGGAGTTGACACCGGGGAGCTGTTTTTT
CDR3aa: CASSFSKQAGVDTGELFF

v_gene: TRBV5-5
j_gene: TRBJ1-1
d_gene: NA
abundance: NA
CDR3nt: TGTGCCAGCAGCTTGTGGGGATCGGGGAACACTAAAGCTTTCTTT
CDR3aa: CASSLWGSGNTKAFF

v_gene: TRBV5-6
j_gene: TRBJ1-6
d_gene: NA
abundance: many
CDR3nt: TGTGCCAGCAGCCCCGTGGCAGCTAATTCACCCCTCCACTTT
CDR3aa: CASSPVAANSPLHF

v_gene: TRBV6-5
j_gene: TRBJ2-1
d_gene: NA
abundance: many
CDR3nt: TGTGCCAGCCTGAGGACAGGCGGGGCCTACAATGAGCAGTTCTTC
CDR3aa: CASLRTGGAYNEQFF

v_gene: TRBV10-3
j_gene: TRBJ2-7
d_gene: NA
abundance: NA
CDR3nt: TGTGCCATCAGTAAAGGGCAGGAGAACACCTACGAGCAGTACTTC
CDR3aa: CAISKGQENTYEQYF

v_gene: TRBV29-1
j_gene: TRBJ1-1
d_gene: TRBD1
abundance: many
CDR3nt: TGCAGCGTCGAGGGGGCATCGAACACTGAAGCTTTCTTT
CDR3aa: CSVEGASNTEAFF

v_gene: TRBV7-8
j_gene: TRBJ2-5
d_gene: TRBD2
abundance: NA
CDR3nt: TGTGCCAGCAGCCCCTTAACGGGAGGGGCGTTGGAGACCCAGTACTTC
CDR3aa: CASSPLTGGALETQYF

v_gene: TRBV7-8
j_gene: TRBJ2-7
d_gene: NA
abundance: NA
CDR3nt: TGTACCAGTAGCTTAGCAGTGCGGCAGTACTTC
CDR3aa: CTSSLAVRQYF

v_gene: TRBV12-3/TRBV12-4
j_gene: TRBJ2-1
d_gene: NA
abundance: NA
CDR3nt: TGTGCCAGCAGTTTCGGGAGAGGGTACAATAAGCAGTTCTTC
CDR3aa: CASSFGRGYNKQFF

v_gene: TRBV14
j_gene: TRBJ2-7
d_gene: TRBD1
abundance: NA
CDR3nt: TGTGCCAGCGGCAGAGGACAGGTCTACGAACAGTACTTC
CDR3aa: CASGRGQVYEQYF

v_gene: TRBV5-1
j_gene: TRBJ1-1
d_gene: NA
abundance: NA
CDR3nt: TGCACTAGCAGCTTGGAGGTCAGGGTCCCGAGTAACACTGAAGCTTTCTTT
CDR3aa: CTSSLEVRVPSNTEAFF

v_gene: TRBV11-2
j_gene: TRBJ2-3
d_gene: TRBD2
abundance: NA
CDR3nt: TGTGCCAGAAGCCACCTGTCCGGGGGGAATCAGCCCCAGTATTTT
CDR3aa: CARSHLSGGNQPQYF

v_gene: TRBV11-2
j_gene: TRBJ2-3
d_gene: NA
abundance: few
CDR3nt: TGTGCCAGCAGCCTACTTCGGGATACGCAGTATTTT
CDR3aa: CASSLLRDTQYF

v_gene: TRBV28
j_gene: TRBJ1-5
d_gene: NA
abundance: NA
CDR3nt: TGTGCCAGCAGTCCAGGGATAAACAATCAGCCCCAGCATTTT
CDR3aa: CASSPGINNQPQHF

v_gene: TRBV6-5
j_gene: TRBJ1-6
d_gene: NA
abundance: NA
CDR3nt: TGTGCCGGCAGTTACCAAGGGCGGTCACCCCTCCACTTT
CDR3aa: CAGSYQGRSPLHF

v_gene: TRBV6-5
j_gene: TRBJ1-1
d_gene: NA
abundance: NA
CDR3nt: TGTGCCAGCAGTTCCGATTCCCGGGCGAGTCTAGAAGCTTTCTTC
CDR3aa: CASSSDSRASLEAFF

v_gene: TRBV6-1
j_gene: TRBJ1-6
d_gene: TRBD1
abundance: many
CDR3nt: TGTGCCAGCAGTGAAGTTGGGACAGGGAATTCACCCCTCCACTTT
CDR3aa: CASSEVGTGNSPLHF

v_gene: TRBV4-1
j_gene: TRBJ2-3
d_gene: TRBD2
abundance: many
CDR3nt: TGCGCCAGCAGCCTAAAGCGGGGGACTAGCACAGATACGCAGTATTTT
CDR3aa: CASSLKRGTSTDTQYF

v_gene: TRBV30
j_gene: TRBJ2-3
d_gene: NA
abundance: NA
CDR3nt: TGTGCCTGGAATCCCACGAGCTCGATTGGGGATACGCAGTATTTT
CDR3aa: CAWNPTSSIGDTQYF

v_gene: TRBV7-8
j_gene: TRBJ2-7
d_gene: NA
abundance: few
CDR3nt: TGTGCCAGCAGCCAGGGAGATAGGGGACGGAACGAGCAGTACTTC
CDR3aa: CASSQGDRGRNEQYF

v_gene: TRBV5-4
j_gene: TRBJ1-6
d_gene: TRBD1
abundance: NA
CDR3nt: TGTGCCAGCAGCAAGCAGGGTCAGGGGGATTCACCCCTCCACTTT
CDR3aa: CASSKQGQGDSPLHF

v_gene: TRBV7-3
j_gene: TRBJ1-2
d_gene: NA
abundance: NA
CDR3nt: TGTGCCAGCAGGGGAGGGACATACGATGGCTACACCTTC
CDR3aa: CASRGGTYDGYTF

v_gene: TRBV10-1
j_gene: TRBJ2-7
d_gene: NA
abundance: NA
CDR3nt: TGCGCCAACAGTGTGAGGGGGAGTGATGGGGAGCAGTACTTC
CDR3aa: CANSVRGSDGEQYF

v_gene: TRBV10-3
j_gene: TRBJ1-2
d_gene: NA
abundance: NA
CDR3nt: TGTACCATCAGTAAGGAGCGTAATGCTGGCTACACCTTC
CDR3aa: CTISKERNAGYTF

v_gene: TRBV11-3
j_gene: TRBJ2-3
d_gene: TRBD2
abundance: NA
CDR3nt: TGTGCCAGCAGCTTAGGGACTAGCGATACAGAAACGCAATATTTT
CDR3aa: CASSLGTSDTETQYF

v_gene: TRBV5-1
j_gene: TRBJ2-3
d_gene: NA
abundance: NA
CDR3nt: TGCGCCAGCAGCTTGAGCAGGGTCGATACGCAGTATTTT
CDR3aa: CASSLSRVDTQYF

v_gene: TRBV30
j_gene: TRBJ1-2
d_gene: NA
abundance: NA
CDR3nt: TGTGCCTGGAGTGCAGGACAGTATTACTATGGCTACACCTTC
CDR3aa: CAWSAGQYYYGYTF